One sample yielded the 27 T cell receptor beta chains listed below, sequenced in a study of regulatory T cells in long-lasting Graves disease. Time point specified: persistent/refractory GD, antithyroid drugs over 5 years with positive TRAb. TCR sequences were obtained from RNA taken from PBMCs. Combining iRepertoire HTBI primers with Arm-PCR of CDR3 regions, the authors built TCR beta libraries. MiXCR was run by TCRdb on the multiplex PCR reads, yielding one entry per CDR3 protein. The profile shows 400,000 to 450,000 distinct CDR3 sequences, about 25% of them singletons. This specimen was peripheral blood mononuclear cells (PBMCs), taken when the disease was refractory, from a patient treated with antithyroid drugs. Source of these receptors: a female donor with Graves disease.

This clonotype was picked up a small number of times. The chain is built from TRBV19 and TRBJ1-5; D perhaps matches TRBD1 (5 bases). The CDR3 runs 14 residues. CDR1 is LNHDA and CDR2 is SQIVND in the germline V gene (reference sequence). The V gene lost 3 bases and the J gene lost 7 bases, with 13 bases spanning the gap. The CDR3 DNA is TGTGCCAGTAGTATCGGGGGGTATGGACAGCCCCAGCATTTT. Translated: CASSIGGYGQPQHF.

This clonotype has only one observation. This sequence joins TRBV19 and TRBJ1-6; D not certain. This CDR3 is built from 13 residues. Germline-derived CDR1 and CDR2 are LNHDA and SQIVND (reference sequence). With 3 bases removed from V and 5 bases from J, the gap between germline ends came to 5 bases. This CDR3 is CASSMGNNSPLHF. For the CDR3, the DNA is TGTGCCAGTAGTATGGGGAATAATTCACCCCTCCACTTT. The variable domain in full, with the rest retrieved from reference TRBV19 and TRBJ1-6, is DGGITQSPKYLFRKEGQNVTLSCEQNLNHDAMYWYRQDPGQGLRLIYYSQIVNDFQKGDIAEGYSVSREKKESFPLTVTSAQKNPTAFYLCASSMGNNSPLHFGNGTRLTVT.

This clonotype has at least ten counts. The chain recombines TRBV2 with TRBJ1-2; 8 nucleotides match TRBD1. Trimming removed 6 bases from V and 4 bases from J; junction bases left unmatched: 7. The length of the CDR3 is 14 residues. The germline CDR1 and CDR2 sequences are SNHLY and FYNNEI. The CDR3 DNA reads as TGTGCCAGCAGAGAGACAGGGGACTTCTATGGCTACACCTTC. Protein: CASRETGDFYGYTF.

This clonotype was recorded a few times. The CDR3: CASSLVTGGGSPLHF. For the CDR3, the DNA is TGCGCCAGCAGCTTGGTGACAGGGGGAGGTTCACCCCTCCACTTT. This chain links TRBV5-1 with TRBJ1-6; TRBD1 aligns across 9 bases. The CDR3 loop spans 15 amino acids. The V and J ends lost 0 bases and 9 bases, in that order; junction bases with no gene match: 4. Looked up from germline, CDR1 is SGHRS and CDR2 is YFSETQ.

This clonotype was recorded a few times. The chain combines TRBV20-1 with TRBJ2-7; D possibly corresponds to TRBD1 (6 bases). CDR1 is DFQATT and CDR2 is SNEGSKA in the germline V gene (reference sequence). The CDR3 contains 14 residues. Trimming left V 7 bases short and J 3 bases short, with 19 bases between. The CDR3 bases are TGCAGTGTCCCCAAAGGGGGTTTGGGCTACGAGCAGTACTTC. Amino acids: CSVPKGGLGYEQYF.

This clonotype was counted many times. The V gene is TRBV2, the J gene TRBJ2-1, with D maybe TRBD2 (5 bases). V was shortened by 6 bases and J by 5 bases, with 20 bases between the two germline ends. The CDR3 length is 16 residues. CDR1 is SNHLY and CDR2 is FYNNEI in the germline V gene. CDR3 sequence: CASRTFSAEKNNEQFF. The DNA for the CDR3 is TGTGCCAGCAGGACATTTTCAGCGGAGAAGAACAATGAGCAGTTCTTC.

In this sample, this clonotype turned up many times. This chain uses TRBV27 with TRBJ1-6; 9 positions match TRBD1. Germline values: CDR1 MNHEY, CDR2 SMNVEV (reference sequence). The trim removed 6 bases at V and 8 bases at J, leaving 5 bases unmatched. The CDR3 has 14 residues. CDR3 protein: CASRRDRDHSPLHF. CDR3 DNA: TGTGCCAGCAGGCGGGACAGGGATCATTCACCCCTCCACTTT.

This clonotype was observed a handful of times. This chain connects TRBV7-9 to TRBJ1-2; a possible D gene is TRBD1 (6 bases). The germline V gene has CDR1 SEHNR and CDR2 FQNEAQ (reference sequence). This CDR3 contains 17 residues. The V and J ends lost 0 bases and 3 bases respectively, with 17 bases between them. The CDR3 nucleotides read TGTGCCAGCAGCTTAGCGATCGGCACAGGGAGTGACTATGGCTACACCTTC. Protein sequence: CASSLAIGTGSDYGYTF.

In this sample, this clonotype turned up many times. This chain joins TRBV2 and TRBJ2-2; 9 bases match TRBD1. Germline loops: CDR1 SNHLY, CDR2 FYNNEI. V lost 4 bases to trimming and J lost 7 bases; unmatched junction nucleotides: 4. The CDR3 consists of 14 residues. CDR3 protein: CASSADRGVGELFF. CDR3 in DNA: TGTGCCAGCAGTGCCGACAGGGGGGTCGGGGAGCTGTTTTTT.

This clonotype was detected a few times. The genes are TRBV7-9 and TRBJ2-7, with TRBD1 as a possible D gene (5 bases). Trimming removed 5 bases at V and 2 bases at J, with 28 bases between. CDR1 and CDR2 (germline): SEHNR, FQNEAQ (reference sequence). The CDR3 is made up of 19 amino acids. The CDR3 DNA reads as TGTGCCAGCAGCCCACTGCAGGGTAGCACCTATTACCTTCCCTACGAGCAGTACTTC. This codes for CASSPLQGSTYYLPYEQYF.

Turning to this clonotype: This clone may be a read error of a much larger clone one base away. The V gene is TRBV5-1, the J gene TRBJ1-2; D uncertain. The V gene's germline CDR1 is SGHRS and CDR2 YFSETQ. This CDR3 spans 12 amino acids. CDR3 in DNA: TGCGCCAGCAGCTCGGACCCGTATGGCTACGCCTTC. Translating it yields CASSSDPYGYAF.

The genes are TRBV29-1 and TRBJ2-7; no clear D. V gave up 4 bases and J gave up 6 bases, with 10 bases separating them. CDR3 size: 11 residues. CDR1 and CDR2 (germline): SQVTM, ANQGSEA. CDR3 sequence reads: CSVGSNIEQYF. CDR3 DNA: TGCAGCGTTGGATCCAACATCGAGCAGTACTTC.

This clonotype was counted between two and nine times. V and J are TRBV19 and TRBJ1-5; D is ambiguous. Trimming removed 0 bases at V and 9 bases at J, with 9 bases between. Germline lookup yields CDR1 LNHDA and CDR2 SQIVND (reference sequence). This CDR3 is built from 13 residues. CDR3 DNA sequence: TGTGCCAGTAGTATAGATCCTGTTAGGCCCCAGCATTTT. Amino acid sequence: CASSIDPVRPQHF.

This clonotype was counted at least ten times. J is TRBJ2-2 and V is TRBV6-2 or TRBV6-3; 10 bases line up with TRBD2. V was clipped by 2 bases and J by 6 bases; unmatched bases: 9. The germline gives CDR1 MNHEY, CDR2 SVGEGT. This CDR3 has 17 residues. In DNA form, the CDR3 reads TGTGCCAGCAGTTACGCTACTAGCGGGAAGAGATCCGGGGAGCTGTTTTTT. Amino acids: CASSYATSGKRSGELFF.

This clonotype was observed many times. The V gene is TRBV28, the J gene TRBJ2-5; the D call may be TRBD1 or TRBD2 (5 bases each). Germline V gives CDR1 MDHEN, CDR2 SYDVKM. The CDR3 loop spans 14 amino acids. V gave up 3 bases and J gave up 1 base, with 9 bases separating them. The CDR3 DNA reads TGTGCCAGCAGTTTCCCAGGGACCCAAGAGACCCAGTACTTC. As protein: CASSFPGTQETQYF.

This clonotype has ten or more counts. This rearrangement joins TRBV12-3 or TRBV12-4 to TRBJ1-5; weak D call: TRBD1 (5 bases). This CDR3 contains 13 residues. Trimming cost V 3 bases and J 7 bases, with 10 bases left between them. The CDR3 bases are TGTGCCAGCAGTTTCGGGGGGACGCAGCCCCAGCATTTT. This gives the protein CASSFGGTQPQHF.

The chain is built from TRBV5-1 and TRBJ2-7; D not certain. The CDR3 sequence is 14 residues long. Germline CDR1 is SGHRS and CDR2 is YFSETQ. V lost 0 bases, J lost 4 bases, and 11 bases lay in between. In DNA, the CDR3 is TGCGCCAGCAGCTTGGCTGCAGGTACGTACGAGCAGTACTTC. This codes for CASSLAAGTYEQYF.

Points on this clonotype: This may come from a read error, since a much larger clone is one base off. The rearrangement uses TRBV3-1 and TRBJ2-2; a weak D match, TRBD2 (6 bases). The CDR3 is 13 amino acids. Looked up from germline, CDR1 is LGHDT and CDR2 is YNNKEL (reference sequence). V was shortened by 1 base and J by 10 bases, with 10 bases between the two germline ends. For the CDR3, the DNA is TGTGCCAGCAGCCAAGGCGGGGCCGAGGAGCTGTTTTTT. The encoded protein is CASSQGGAEELFF.

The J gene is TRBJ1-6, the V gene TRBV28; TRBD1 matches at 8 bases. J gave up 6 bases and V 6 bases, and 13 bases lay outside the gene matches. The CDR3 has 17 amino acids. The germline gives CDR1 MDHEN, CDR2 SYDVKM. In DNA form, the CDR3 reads TGTGCCAGCAGCAACCCAGGGGGCTCTGCCCTTAATTCACCCCTCCACTTT. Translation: CASSNPGGSALNSPLHF.

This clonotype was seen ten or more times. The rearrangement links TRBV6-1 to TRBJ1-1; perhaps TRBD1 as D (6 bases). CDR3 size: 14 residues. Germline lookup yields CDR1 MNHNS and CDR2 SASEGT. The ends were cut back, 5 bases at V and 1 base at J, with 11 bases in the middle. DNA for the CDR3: TGTGCCAGCAGTAATGGACAGACGAACACTGAAGCTTTCTTT. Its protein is CASSNGQTNTEAFF.

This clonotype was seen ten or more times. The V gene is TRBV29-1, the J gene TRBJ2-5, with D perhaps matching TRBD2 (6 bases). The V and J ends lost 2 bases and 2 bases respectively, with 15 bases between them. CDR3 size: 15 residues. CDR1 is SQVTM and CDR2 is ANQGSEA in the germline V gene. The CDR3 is CSVERRDQLQETQYF. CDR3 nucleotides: TGCAGCGTTGAAAGGCGGGACCAGTTGCAAGAGACCCAGTACTTC. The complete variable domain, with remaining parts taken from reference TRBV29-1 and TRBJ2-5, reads SAVISQKPSRDICQRGTSLTIQCQVDSQVTMMFWYRQQPGQSLTLIATANQGSEATYESGFVIDKFPISRPNLTFSTLTVSNMSPEDSSIYLCSVERRDQLQETQYFGPGTRLLVL.

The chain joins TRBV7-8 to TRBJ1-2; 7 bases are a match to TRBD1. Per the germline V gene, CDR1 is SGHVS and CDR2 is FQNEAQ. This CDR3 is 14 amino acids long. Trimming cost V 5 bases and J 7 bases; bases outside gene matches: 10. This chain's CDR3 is CASSLQGQSFGYTF. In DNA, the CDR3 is TGTGCCAGCAGCCTACAGGGACAGTCTTTTGGCTACACCTTC.

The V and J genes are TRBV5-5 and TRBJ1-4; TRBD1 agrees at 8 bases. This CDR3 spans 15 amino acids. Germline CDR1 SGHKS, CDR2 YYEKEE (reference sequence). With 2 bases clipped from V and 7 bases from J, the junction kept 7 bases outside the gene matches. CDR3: CASSFSDRAPEKLFF. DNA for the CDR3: TGTGCCAGCAGCTTTTCGGACAGGGCGCCTGAAAAACTGTTTTTT.

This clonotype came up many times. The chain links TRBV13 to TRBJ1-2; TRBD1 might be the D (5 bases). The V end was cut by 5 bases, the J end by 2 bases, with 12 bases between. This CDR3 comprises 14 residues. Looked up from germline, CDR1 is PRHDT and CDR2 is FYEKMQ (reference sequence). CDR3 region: CASSTTGTNYGYTF. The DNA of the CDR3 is TGTGCCAGCAGCACGACCGGGACGAACTATGGCTACACCTTC.

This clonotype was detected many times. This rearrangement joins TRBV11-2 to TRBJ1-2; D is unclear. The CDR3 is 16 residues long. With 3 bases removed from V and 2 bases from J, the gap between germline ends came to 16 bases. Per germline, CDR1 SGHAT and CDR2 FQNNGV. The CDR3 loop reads CASSFSAARPNYGYTF. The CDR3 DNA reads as TGTGCCAGCAGCTTCTCAGCCGCCAGACCAAACTATGGCTACACCTTC.

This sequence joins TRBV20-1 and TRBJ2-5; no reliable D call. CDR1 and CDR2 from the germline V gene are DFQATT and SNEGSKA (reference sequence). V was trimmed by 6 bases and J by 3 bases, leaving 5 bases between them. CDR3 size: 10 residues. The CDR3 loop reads CSAFKETQYF. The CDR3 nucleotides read TGCAGTGCATTCAAAGAGACCCAGTACTTC.

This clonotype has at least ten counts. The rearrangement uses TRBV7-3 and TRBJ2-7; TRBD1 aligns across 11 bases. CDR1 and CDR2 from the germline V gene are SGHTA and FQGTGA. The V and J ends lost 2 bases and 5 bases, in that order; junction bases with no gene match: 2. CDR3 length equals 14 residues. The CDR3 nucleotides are TGTGCCAGCAGCTTACGGACAGGGGGCGACGAGCAGTACTTC. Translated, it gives CASSLRTGGDEQYF.